The sequence of this T cell receptor beta chain was determined in a study of blood T cells in healthy people across ages (dated by TCRdb to about 2015). Describing the broader study: In model experiments, roughly one uniquely barcoded TCR beta cDNA molecule per two T cells was captured by template switching. Donors of different ages were randomly distributed across sequencing lanes to avoid experimental bias. The donors were divided into four age groups: young (average around 16 years), middle-aged (approximately 39), aged (about 56) and long-lived (about 84). Using deep sequencing normalized with unique cDNA molecular identifiers, the study measured how TCR beta repertoire diversity changes with age. For two donors (one aged 18 to 30 and one aged 80 or older), the study analyzed two additional independent replicas of 1 million unique cDNA reads from the same blood draw.

Libraries were made using 5' RACE. Sequencing took place on an Illumina HiSeq 2500. A second roughly 6 to 12 cycle PCR used a sample-barcoded 5' primer and a J-beta primer mix. Each TCR beta cDNA molecule received a unique molecular identifier from a template-switch 5' adaptor carrying 12 random nucleotides. Each sample yielded at least 2.5 million CDR3-containing paired-end reads. First-strand cDNA was synthesized from all RNA with the Mint cDNA synthesis kit, primed by a TRBC-specific oligonucleotide. All cDNA was treated with uracil-DNA glycosylase and then went through a first 18-cycle PCR with the universal primers M1SS and BC2_uni_R. In the original analysis: For normalization, 1 million high-quality reads were randomly selected from each sample, with every read carrying a distinct molecular identifier. Reads sharing molecular identifiers were discarded rather than binned into consensus sequences. MiTCR, set to a Q25 quality threshold and the strictest error-elimination algorithm, was used for CDR3 identification, clonotype clustering and error correction. Lower-bound total TCR beta diversity was estimated with a nonparametric unseen species model using Euler transformation. TCRdb applied fastp at Q25 and MiXCR to the public reads, then kept only in-frame beta chains. Records with the same CDR3 protein are collapsed into one entry carrying the most frequent genes and DNA. The authors' filters were not applied to this entry. Here the sample has around 1.5 million distinct CDR3 sequences; about 35% occur a single time. The biggest ten clones account for roughly 10% of the sample.

Counted from cysteine to phenylalanine, this CDR3 has 13 amino acids. The DNA shown is the 39-base CDR3, in frame from base 1. CDR1 and CDR2 (LGHNA, YNFKEQ) derive from the germline V gene. Deletion took 0 bases off V and 3 bases off J, with a span of 5 bases between the germline ends. The approximately 39 donors, aged about 6 to 95 years, were systemically healthy Caucasian individuals from Russia. Each donor gave ten milliliters of peripheral blood, drawn into EDTA-treated Vacutainer tubes. Ficoll-Paque density-gradient centrifugation was used to isolate PBMCs, with at least 6 million obtained per sample. Total RNA was extracted from PBMCs with Trizol reagent, with at least 5.5 micrograms obtained per sample. Naive CD45RAhigh/CD27high T cell percentages were measured by flow cytometry on a PBMC aliquot from every donor. Beyond this particular receptor, the publication reports: Estimates of total diversity from one million sequenced T cells were regarded as lower bounds and underestimates. The long-lived group showed more naive CD4+ T cells, fewer expanded clones and increased TCR diversity than the aged group, suggesting age selection. As age increased, observed TCR beta diversity per million T cells dropped in a roughly linear way, and a significant reduction was already evident by age 40. Because the CMV infection status of the donors was unknown, age-related changes in expanded clonotypes may potentially have been confounded. The percentage of naive T cells measured by flow cytometry correlated strongly with observed TCR beta diversity. Since profiling was done on bulk unsorted PBMCs, naive and antigen-experienced compartments could not be conclusively compared.

Remarks on this clonotype: Its antigen remains undetermined. No base quality information exists; no much larger clone differs at one position.

Sequencing input: blood. This sequence uses TRBV4-2 and TRBJ1-1; no D segment can be confidently identified. The clonotype was recovered from a woman aged 30 to 39 in good health. In nucleotides, the sequence is TGTGCCAGCAGCCAAGAGGCGTACACTGAAGCTTTCTTT. This codes for CASSQEAYTEAFF.